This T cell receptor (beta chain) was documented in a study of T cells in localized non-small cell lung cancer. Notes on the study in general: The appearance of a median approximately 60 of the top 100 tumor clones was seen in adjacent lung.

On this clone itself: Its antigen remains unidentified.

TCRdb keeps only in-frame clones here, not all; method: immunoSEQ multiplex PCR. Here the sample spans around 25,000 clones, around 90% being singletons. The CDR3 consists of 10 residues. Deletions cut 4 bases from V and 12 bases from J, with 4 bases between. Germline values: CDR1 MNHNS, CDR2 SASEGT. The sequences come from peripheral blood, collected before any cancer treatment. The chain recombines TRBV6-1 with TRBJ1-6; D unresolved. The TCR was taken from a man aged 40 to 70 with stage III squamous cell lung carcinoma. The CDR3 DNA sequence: TGTGCCAGCAGTGCTGGACCCCTCCACTTT. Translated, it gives CASSAGPLHF.